This passage covers 18 T cell receptor beta chains from one sample sequenced in a study of OX40 agonist ivuxolimab in advanced cancers. Using immunoSEQ multiplex PCR, the repertoire was profiled, and TCRdb retains in-frame clones only, with some absent. Of 20,000 to 25,000 clones detected, 65% to 90% appear once; the ten largest clones hold roughly 16%. The material sequenced was CD4+ or CD8+ T cells sorted from blood, taken in a trial of the OX40 agonist ivuxolimab. Source of these receptors: an adult with an advanced solid tumor such as melanoma, head and neck, liver or kidney cancer.

The rearrangement joins TRBV5-8 to TRBJ2-1; 9 bases align to TRBD2. The CDR3 has 17 amino acids. Germline assignment: CDR1 SGHTS and CDR2 YDEGEE. J lost 3 bases, V lost 3 bases, and 10 bases had no gene match. This CDR3 reads CASSSNTLAGVYNEQFF. As DNA, the CDR3 is TGTGCCAGCAGCTCCAACACGTTAGCGGGAGTCTACAATGAGCAGTTCTTC. Full variable domain (rest looked up from reference TRBV5-8 and TRBJ2-1): EAGVTQSPTHLIKTRGQQATLRCSPISGHTSVYWYQQALGLGLQFLLWYDEGEERNRGNFPPRFSGRQFPNYSSELNVNALELEDSALYLCASSSNTLAGVYNEQFFGPGTRLTVL.

The rearrangement joins TRBV6-6 to TRBJ2-1, with 8 bases lining up with TRBD1. The CDR3 covers 16 residues. The V gene end was trimmed by 0 bases and the J gene end by 10 bases; junction bases not matched to a gene: 11. CDR1 is MNHNY and CDR2 is SVGAGI in the germline V gene (reference sequence). CDR3 loop: CASSYSLGQGLYEQFF. For the CDR3, the DNA is TGTGCCAGCAGTTACTCTTTAGGACAGGGTCTATACGAGCAGTTCTTC.

The chain uses TRBV11-3 and TRBJ2-2, with D possibly called TRBD1 or TRBD2 (6 bases each). Trimming took off 1 base at V and 4 bases at J, with 7 bases between the two ends. The germline CDR1 and CDR2 sequences are SGHNT and YENEEA. The CDR3 contains 14 residues. CDR3 residues: CASSLAGATGELFF. In DNA, the CDR3 is TGTGCCAGCAGCTTAGCGGGGGCCACCGGGGAGCTGTTTTTT.

This clone has a handful of counts. This chain links TRBV9 with TRBJ2-2; 7 bases are a match to TRBD1. This CDR3 is 15 amino acids long. The germline CDR1 and CDR2 sequences are SGDLS and YYNGEE. V shed 4 bases and J 1 base; nucleotides not matched to a gene: 4. The CDR3 region is CASSPRTGNTGELFF. The CDR3 nucleotides are TGTGCCAGCAGCCCGCGGACAGGGAACACCGGGGAGCTGTTTTTT.

This chain connects TRBV18 to TRBJ2-3, with 8 bases identical to TRBD2. The V segment lost 3 bases and the J segment 4 bases; nucleotides outside the gene matches: 3. The CDR3 has 14 amino acids. The V gene's germline CDR1 is KGHSH and CDR2 LQKENI. The CDR3 is CASSPLAGPDTQYF. The CDR3, as DNA: TGTGCCAGCTCACCTCTAGCGGGCCCAGATACGCAGTATTTT.

This rearrangement joins TRBV2 to TRBJ1-5; 8 nucleotides match TRBD1. There are 14 residues in the CDR3. V lost 6 bases, J lost 7 bases, and 8 bases stayed unmatched. Germline V gene sequence: CDR1 SNHLY, CDR2 FYNNEI. The CDR3 DNA sequence: TGTGCCAGCAGACCCGGGACAGGCTTCCAGCCCCAGCATTTT. Its protein product is CASRPGTGFQPQHF.

As concerns this clone: A far larger clone is one nucleotide away, so this likely arose from a read error. The chain joins TRBV5-8 to TRBJ2-7, with 8 bases that match TRBD1. The CDR3 is 16 amino acids. Germline-derived CDR1 and CDR2 are SGHTS and YDEGEE. CDR3 sequence: CASSLTAGTGSYELYF. Here the CDR3 DNA reads TGTGCCAGCAGCCTAACCGCCGGGACAGGATCCTACGAGCTGTACTTC.

This clone was picked up a small number of times. This chain joins TRBV7-8 and TRBJ2-7, with unresolved D. This CDR3 has 17 residues. Germline values: CDR1 SGHVS, CDR2 FQNEAQ. Trimming stripped 0 bases from V and 5 bases from J, with 20 bases between. Here the CDR3 reads CASSLAFGSKPMDEQYF. CDR3 nucleotides: TGTGCCAGCAGCTTAGCGTTTGGGTCCAAACCCATGGACGAGCAGTACTTC.

V is TRBV12-5 and J is TRBJ2-1; 10 positions agree with TRBD2. CDR3 length: 15 amino acids. The trim removed 1 base at V and 4 bases at J, leaving 1 base unmatched. CDR1 and CDR2 from the germline V gene are LGHNT and FRNRAP. Here the CDR3 reads CASGLGTSGYNEQFF. In DNA form, the CDR3 reads TGTGCTAGTGGTTTGGGGACTAGCGGATACAATGAGCAGTTCTTC.

The chain joins TRBV11-3 to TRBJ1-1; unclear D gene. The length of the CDR3 is 12 residues. Germline V gene lookup returns CDR1 SGHNT and CDR2 YENEEA. Between the trimmed V and J ends, which lost 0 bases and 8 bases, there was a span of 7 bases. The CDR3 DNA reads as TGTGCCAGCAGCTTAGATGGGGTAGAAGCTTTCTTT. It yields the protein CASSLDGVEAFF.

The chain recombines TRBV18 with TRBJ1-5; 8 bases match TRBD1. There are 14 residues in the CDR3. The trim removed 5 bases at V and 2 bases at J, leaving 2 bases unmatched. Germline V gene lookup returns CDR1 KGHSH and CDR2 LQKENI. The CDR3 DNA reads as TGTGCCAGCTCAACAGGGGGGCGCAATCAGCCCCAGCATTTT. Its translation is CASSTGGRNQPQHF.

The chain carries TRBV19 and TRBJ1-5; D remains unclear. CDR1 and CDR2 from the germline V gene are LNHDA and SQIVND (reference sequence). With 2 bases removed from V and 1 base from J, the gap between germline ends came to 6 bases. The CDR3 runs 14 residues. CDR3 region: CASSILASNQPQHF. The DNA of the CDR3 is TGTGCCAGTAGTATATTGGCCAGCAATCAGCCCCAGCATTTT.

This rearrangement joins TRBV9 to TRBJ1-2; weak D call: TRBD1 (5 bases). Trimming stripped 7 bases from V and 5 bases from J, with 21 bases between. The CDR3 has 15 residues. Germline-derived CDR1 and CDR2 are SGDLS and YYNGEE. CDR3 in amino acids: CASAPRDSGRYGYTF. The CDR3, as DNA: TGTGCCAGCGCTCCCCGGGACTCAGGAAGGTATGGCTACACCTTC.

In this sample, this clone is medium-sized (0.01 to 0.1%). This chain joins TRBV5-1 and TRBJ1-2; TRBD1 is a possible D gene (6 bases). With 4 bases removed from V and 4 bases from J, the gap between germline ends came to 17 bases. Per the germline V gene, CDR1 is SGHRS and CDR2 is YFSETQ. CDR3 length: 15 residues. The CDR3 DNA reads as TGCGCCAGCAGCACCGGGACATATATTTCCTATGGCTACACCTTC. Its translation: CASSTGTYISYGYTF.

This chain joins TRBV6-5 and TRBJ1-2; 7 nucleotides align to TRBD1. Germline CDR1 reads MNHEY; CDR2 reads SVGAGI. The CDR3 is 14 amino acids. Trimming took 7 bases from V and 2 from J; bases not matched to a gene: 7. CDR3 sequence: CASTLAGQNYGYTF. CDR3 nucleotide sequence: TGTGCCAGCACCCTCGCGGGACAGAACTATGGCTACACCTTC.

J is TRBJ2-7 and V is TRBV29-1, with 12 nucleotides matching TRBD2. Germline CDR1 SQVTM, CDR2 ANQGSEA. V was clipped by 6 bases and J by 7 bases; unmatched bases: 7. The CDR3 is 13 residues long. The CDR3 here is CSVLAGGPREQYF. The CDR3 bases are TGCAGCGTCCTAGCGGGAGGGCCGAGGGAGCAGTACTTC.

This clone was detected only a few times. The V call is TRBV19, the J call TRBJ1-6; 8 bases fit TRBD1. Per the germline V gene, CDR1 is LNHDA and CDR2 is SQIVND (reference sequence). The CDR3 sequence is 15 residues long. Germline trimming cut 9 bases from V and 7 bases from J; bases unmatched to any gene: 11. CDR3 nucleotide sequence: TGTGCCAGCAAACTGGACAGGGCGGAAAATTCACCCCTCCACTTT. It is translated as CASKLDRAENSPLHF.

The chain links TRBV7-3 to TRBJ1-1, with D possibly being TRBD1 (5 bases). Trimming pared 5 bases from V and 1 base from J, leaving 14 bases between. Germline V gene data show CDR1 as SGHTA and CDR2 as FQGTGA. The CDR3 sequence is 15 residues long. CDR3 region: CASSLNGGWNTEAFF. The CDR3 DNA reads TGTGCCAGCAGCCTAAACGGGGGGTGGAACACTGAAGCTTTCTTT.